This T cell receptor (beta chain) stems from a study of PD-1 blockade in classical Hodgkin lymphoma. General study results and limits: Excluded were patients who started nivolumab under 1 year after ASCT, a group that had lower diversity.

Notes on this clone: Its antigen is undetermined.

V lost 0 bases, J lost 0 bases, and 6 bases lay in between. The CDR3 sequence is 14 residues long. From germline, CDR1 is SGHDT and CDR2 YYEEEE. Data came from immunoSEQ multiplex PCR; TCRdb stores just in-frame clones and leaves some out. The sample lists fewer than 90,000 clones, approximately 91% occurring once. Relapse was seen in all patients after autologous stem cell transplantation, and brentuximab vedotin exposure was variable. This receptor was identified in a human donor with classical Hodgkin lymphoma. The chain uses TRBV5-6 and TRBJ1-2, with D uncertain. Specimen: peripheral blood mononuclear cells (PBMCs), collected at baseline. CDR3 region: CASSLVDSNYGYTF. CDR3 sequence (DNA): TGTGCCAGCAGCTTGGTGGATTCTAACTATGGCTACACCTTC.